A selection of T cell receptor beta chains follows, all from one sample in a study of cytomegalovirus exposure and HLA in healthy donors. The repertoire was sequenced with immunoSEQ multiplex PCR; TCRdb's copy has only in-frame clones and lacks some. This sample has 150,000 to 180,000 clones, with about 80% found just once. Sequenced material: PBMCs. These receptors were obtained from a woman aged 40 to 55 in good health and CMV-seronegative. CDR3s include the opening cysteine and the closing phenylalanine or tryptophan. D genes are given only for firm matches. Some rows have no size entry. The others give once, few or many, or a class for an expanded clone.

D gene	J gene	V gene	clone size	CDR3 DNA	CDR3 protein
.	TRBJ1-1	TRBV11-3	few	TGTGCCAGCAGCTTCCAGGGCTCGTCGGCTTTCTTT	CASSFQGSSAFF
.	TRBJ1-1	TRBV4-1	.	TGCGCCAGCAGCCAAAGGGGGGGAAACATTGAAGCTTTCTTT	CASSQRGGNIEAFF
.	TRBJ1-1	TRBV7-9	once	TGTGCCATCCGGGAGAACACTGAAGCTTTCTTT	CAIRENTEAFF
TRBD2	TRBJ2-6	TRBV7-9	.	TGTGCCGGAGGACTAGCGGAAAGTCCCTCTGGGGCCAACGTCCTGACTTTC	CAGGLAESPSGANVLTF
.	TRBJ1-5	TRBV28	.	TGTGCCAGCAGGAGGGGCAATCAGCCCCAGCATTTT	CASRRGNQPQHF
.	TRBJ2-1	TRBV5-1	.	TGCGCCAGCAGCTTTCCGAGCTCCTACAATGAGCAGTTCTTC	CASSFPSSYNEQFF
.	TRBJ2-1	TRBV28	.	TGTGCCAGCAGTTTAGGTTTATGGGGCGGAAACAATGAGCAGTTCTTC	CASSLGLWGGNNEQFF
TRBD1	TRBJ1-4	TRBV28	.	TGTGCCAGCAGACAGGGGGATGTTAATGAAAAACTGTTTTTT	CASRQGDVNEKLFF
.	TRBJ2-7	TRBV28	.	TGTGCCAGCAGTCTTAACTCGGGCGAGCAGTACTTC	CASSLNSGEQYF
.	TRBJ1-2	TRBV19	few	TGTGCCAGTAGTATTCCAGGGGTTGAGTATGGCTACACCTTC	CASSIPGVEYGYTF
.	TRBJ1-1	TRBV6-5	.	TGTGCCAGCAGTTACTCGATCACAGGGATAACTGAAGCTTTCTTT	CASSYSITGITEAFF
.	TRBJ1-3	TRBV28	once	TGTGCCAGCAGTCTAACGGTGGCGGGGGAGGGTGGAAACACCATATATTTT	CASSLTVAGEGGNTIYF
TRBD1	TRBJ1-2	TRBV13	.	TGTGCCAGCAGCTTAAATCGGCCGAGACAGGGGGCTTTACCCAACTATGGCTACACCTTC	CASSLNRPRQGALPNYGYTF
TRBD1	TRBJ2-7	TRBV9	.	TGTGCCAGCAGCGTCCGGGACAGCACTTACGAGCAGTACTTC	CASSVRDSTYEQYF
TRBD1	TRBJ1-2	TRBV13	.	TGTGCCAGCAGCTCGGGGGACAGGAACTATGGCTACACCTTC	CASSSGDRNYGYTF
TRBD2	TRBJ2-1	TRBV5-6	.	TGTGCCAGCAACTTAGGACTAGTTGTATGGAGTGAGCAGTTCTTC	CASNLGLVVWSEQFF
.	TRBJ1-2	TRBV28	.	TGTGCCAGCAGTGACTCCCTAGGGACATATAACTATGGCTACACCTTC	CASSDSLGTYNYGYTF
TRBD2	TRBJ2-5	TRBV5-4	.	TGTGCCAGCAGCCGGGGGGTTGGACAAGAGACCCAGTACTTC	CASSRGVGQETQYF
.	TRBJ1-3	TRBV6-1	.	TGTGCCAGCAGTGAAGTAAGCGGCACCATATATTTT	CASSEVSGTIYF
TRBD2	TRBJ2-3	TRBV5-1	.	TGCGCCAGCAGCTTTCAGCGGGGTCGCACAGATACGCAGTATTTT	CASSFQRGRTDTQYF
TRBD1	TRBJ1-1	TRBV19	.	TGTGCCAGTAGCGAACTCAGGGGGGAAACTGAAGCTTTCTTT	CASSELRGETEAFF
.	TRBJ1-2	TRBV7-9	.	TGTGCCAGCACCTCCCTGGGCGGGGGAAGGGACTATGGCTACACCTTC	CASTSLGGGRDYGYTF
.	TRBJ1-2	TRBV19	.	TGTGCCAGTACCAGTGCGGAGGGGAGATACTATGGCTACACCTTC	CASTSAEGRYYGYTF
.	TRBJ1-2	TRBV28	few	TGTGCCAGCAGGCAACAATTTCTGTCTCCTAACTATGGCTACACCTTC	CASRQQFLSPNYGYTF
TRBD1	TRBJ2-3	TRBV5-1	.	TGCGCCAGCAGCTTCGGGACAGGAGGGGCAGATACGCAGTATTTT	CASSFGTGGADTQYF
.	TRBJ1-4	TRBV27	.	TGTGCCAGCAGTTTAGCAGGGAGGACTAATGAAAAACTGTTTTTT	CASSLAGRTNEKLFF
.	TRBJ2-2	TRBV11-2	few	TGTGCCAGCAGCCGTTTTTTGGGGGGGCACGGGGAGCTGTTTTTT	CASSRFLGGHGELFF
.	TRBJ2-1	TRBV19	.	TGTGCCAGTAGAGACATCCTTACCGACAATGAGCAGTTCTTC	CASRDILTDNEQFF
TRBD1	TRBJ1-2	TRBV6-1	.	TGTGCCAGCAGGGACAGGGGAACCTATGGCTACACCTTC	CASRDRGTYGYTF
TRBD1	TRBJ2-7	TRBV28	.	TGTGCCAGCAGTTCTCCGGGACAGGGTAACGAGCAGTACTTC	CASSSPGQGNEQYF
.	TRBJ1-1	TRBV5-4	.	TGTGCCAGCAGCTTGGAGGAGGGTACTGAAGCTTTCTTT	CASSLEEGTEAFF
.	TRBJ2-4	TRBV18	.	TGTGCCAGCTCACCATGGTTACGGGAAACCCAATCAGTCTCGGACTTC	CASSPWLRETQSVSDF
TRBD1	TRBJ1-3	TRBV5-1	.	TGCGCCAGCAGCCGGGACACAGGGGGCTCTGGAAACACCATATATTTT	CASSRDTGGSGNTIYF
.	TRBJ2-1	TRBV29-1	.	TGCAGCGTTGGTCGCAGGAATTACAATGAGCAGTTCTTC	CSVGRRNYNEQFF
.	TRBJ1-2	TRBV27	.	TGTGCCAGCAGTTTATCGTCCGGGAGGCACTATGGCTACACCTTC	CASSLSSGRHYGYTF
.	TRBJ1-2	TRBV10-3	.	TGTGCCATCAGTGAGTCGCGGGGTAAAGGCTACACCTTC	CAISESRGKGYTF
.	TRBJ1-5	TRBV2	.	TGTGCCAGCAGTGAATTGGGCAGTGTGGGAGAGCAGCCCCAGCATTTT	CASSELGSVGEQPQHF
.	TRBJ2-3	TRBV11-3	.	TGTGCCAGCAGCTCCGGGGGAGATACGCAGTATTTT	CASSSGGDTQYF
.	TRBJ1-2	TRBV19	.	TGTGCCAGTAGTTACGCCGGGGATTATGGCTACACCTTC	CASSYAGDYGYTF
.	TRBJ2-5	TRBV5-1	.	TGCGCCAGCAGCTTGCGGCGGAGGCTGGGAGAGACCCAGTACTTC	CASSLRRRLGETQYF
.	TRBJ1-1	TRBV5-4	.	TGTGCCAGCAGCTGGGGAGGAAACACTGAAGCTTTCTTT	CASSWGGNTEAFF
TRBD2	TRBJ2-5	TRBV7-8	.	TGTGCCAGCAGTCCGGGACTAGCGGGAGGGGAGACCCAGTACTTC	CASSPGLAGGETQYF
TRBD1	TRBJ1-6	TRBV10-3	few	TGTGCCATCCGGGACTCCGGGACAGGGAATAATTCACCCCTCCACTTT	CAIRDSGTGNNSPLHF
TRBD1	TRBJ1-5	TRBV28	.	TGTGCCAGCAGTTCAGGACAGGGGCGGGAGCCCCAGCATTTT	CASSSGQGREPQHF
.	TRBJ1-6	TRBV6-1	.	TGTGCCAGCAGTGTCCAGGACTATAATTCACCCCTCCACTTT	CASSVQDYNSPLHF
.	TRBJ1-1	TRBV9	.	TGTGCCAGCAGCGTAGTTGGTGGCGGAGAAGCTTTCTTT	CASSVVGGGEAFF
TRBD1	TRBJ2-7	TRBV30	few	TGTGCCTTCCACAGCACAGGGGTCTACGAGCAGTACTTC	CAFHSTGVYEQYF
TRBD1	TRBJ1-1	TRBV10-3	.	TGTGCCATCAGAACGACAGGGGAATGGACTGAAGCTTTCTTT	CAIRTTGEWTEAFF
TRBD1	TRBJ1-2	TRBV6-1	once	TGTGCCAGCACAGGGACAGGCATCTATGGCTACACCTTC	CASTGTGIYGYTF
.	TRBJ1-1	TRBV5-1	.	TGCGCCAGCAGGGAGACAGACTGGAACACTGAAGCTTTCTTT	CASRETDWNTEAFF
.	TRBJ1-1	TRBV30	.	TGTGCCTGGAGTGGGGCCTTGAACACTGAAGCTTTCTTT	CAWSGALNTEAFF
TRBD2	TRBJ2-7	TRBV5-8	few	TGTGCCAGCGGCTCGATCACGGGCGGGGGAAACGAGCAGTACTTC	CASGSITGGGNEQYF
.	TRBJ1-3	TRBV11-2	.	TGTGCCAGCGCCCGGGGAGGGGACGGTGGAAACACCATATATTTT	CASARGGDGGNTIYF
TRBD1	TRBJ2-7	TRBV7-6	.	TGTGCCAGCAGCTTACTTAGGGGGCCCTACGAGCAGTACTTC	CASSLLRGPYEQYF
.	TRBJ2-5	TRBV2	.	TGTGCCAGCAGTGGACAGACCCAAGAGACCCAGTACTTC	CASSGQTQETQYF
.	TRBJ1-5	TRBV7-2	.	TGTGCCAGCAGCCCCTCGGGGGGCAATCAGCCCCAGCATTTT	CASSPSGGNQPQHF
TRBD1	TRBJ1-1	TRBV7-6	.	TGTGCCAGCAGCATTGGACAGGGAGCTAGCACTGAAGCTTTCTTT	CASSIGQGASTEAFF
TRBD2	TRBJ2-7	TRBV11-3	.	TGTGCCAGCAGCCTTGCCGGGACTAGCGGTACCTACGAGCAGTACTTC	CASSLAGTSGTYEQYF